This TCR beta chain was recovered during a study of graft-versus-host responses after intestinal transplantation. Study information: Grafts were multivisceral, liver-intestinal, or isolated intestinal. Every recipient had anti-thymocyte globulin induction and approximately 3 years of tacrolimus plus steroids.

The germline V gene encodes CDR1 SGHAT and CDR2 FQNNGV. The junction had 11 bases not matched to a gene; V was cut back by 2 bases and J by 8 bases. CDR3 length equals 16 residues. Researchers sorted proliferating CFSE-low CD3+CD4+ and CD3+CD8+ responders once the reaction had finished. Notes on the study in general: Recipient marrow showed GvH clones, some seen first in ileum or blood.

This clone was seen a single time. Method: immunoSEQ multiplex PCR; TCRdb's copy keeps in-frame clones and lacks some. There are 7,000 to 10,000 clones in the sample; approximately 29% occur only once, and around 5.7% lies in the top ten. The J gene is TRBJ1-4, the V gene TRBV11-2; the match to TRBD1 covers 7 bases. Sequencing was performed on alloreactive CD4+ T cells from a mixed lymphocyte reaction culture, taken before intestinal transplant. As for subset: CFSE-low proliferating T cells sorted from roughly six-day pre-transplant mixed lymphocyte reaction (GvH or HvG direction). This TCR was recovered from a human patient who received an intestinal transplant. CDR3 in DNA: TGTGCCAGCAGCTTACTAAGGACAGGAGCTTCGGAAAAACTGTTTTTT. Protein: CASSLLRTGASEKLFF. The full variable domain, in which reference TRBV11-2 and TRBJ1-4 provide the parts outside the CDR3, is EAGVAQSPRYKIIEKRQSVAFWCNPISGHATLYWYQQILGQGPKLLIQFQNNGVVDDSQLPKDRFSAERLKGVDSTLKIQPAKLEDSAVYLCASSLLRTGASEKLFFGSGTQLSVL.